A single sample is the source of the 29 T cell receptor beta chains below, sequenced in a study of blood T cell repertoires in COVID-19. Repertoires were generated with immunoSEQ multiplex PCR, while TCRdb's copy carries only in-frame clones and drops some. The sample holds about 170,000 clones, approximately 83% seen once. Sequenced material: peripheral blood. Receptor source: a human donor with acute or convalescent COVID-19. The donor label of this sample is uncertain.

The chain carries TRBV28 and TRBJ1-1; 8 bases line up with TRBD1. The CDR3 sequence is 12 residues long. Germline V gene sequence: CDR1 MDHEN, CDR2 SYDVKM. J gave up 10 bases and V 3 bases, and 4 bases lay outside the gene matches. The CDR3 spells CASSLDRVAAFF. The CDR3 region has the DNA TGTGCCAGCAGTTTGGACAGGGTCGCAGCTTTCTTT.

The chain uses TRBV23-1 and TRBJ2-5; D remains unclear. TRBV23-1 is recorded as an ORF, its role being uncertain. This CDR3 region has 14 residues. V lost 1 base and J lost 0, with 6 bases in between. The CDR3 DNA sequence: TGCGCCAGCAGTCAATGGCCAGACCAAGAGACCCAGTACTTC. Its translation is CASSQWPDQETQYF.

This rearrangement joins TRBV5-1 to TRBJ2-7, with 13 bases fitting TRBD2. Per the germline V gene, CDR1 is SGHRS and CDR2 is YFSETQ. After removal of 3 bases from V and 3 bases from J, the junction contained 12 bases not matched to a gene. The CDR3 is 18 residues long. The CDR3 sequence: CASSSAPGLAGLIYEQYF. The CDR3 region has the DNA TGCGCCAGCAGCTCTGCGCCGGGACTAGCGGGGCTAATCTACGAGCAGTACTTC.

This clone was detected only once. The rearrangement links TRBV7-9 to TRBJ1-4; unclear D gene. Deletions cut 7 bases from V and 16 bases from J, with 19 bases between. CDR3 size: 12 residues. Looked up from germline, CDR1 is SEHNR and CDR2 is FQNEAQ (reference sequence). The CDR3 nucleotides read TGTGCCAGCAATATGCTCGGGGAAGGCAAGTTTTTT. This encodes CASNMLGEGKFF.

In its sample, this clone was seen a few times. The chain combines TRBV6-5 with TRBJ2-5, with 8 bases matching TRBD1. This CDR3 spans 15 amino acids. Germline V gene lookup returns CDR1 MNHEY and CDR2 SVGAGI. V was pared by 0 bases and J by 5 bases, with 5 bases of the junction left unmatched. CDR3: CASSYSTDRVETQYF. CDR3 nucleotides: TGTGCCAGCAGTTACTCGACGGACAGGGTGGAGACCCAGTACTTC.

The chain uses TRBV19 and TRBJ2-1; the match to TRBD2 covers 12 bases. The junction had 8 bases not matched to a gene; V was cut back by 5 bases and J by 6 bases. Germline-derived CDR1 and CDR2 are LNHDA and SQIVND (reference sequence). The CDR3 consists of 16 residues. CDR3 nucleotides: TGTGCCAGTAGTGTCAGACTAGCGGGAGTTCTCAATGAGCAGTTCTTC. It encodes CASSVRLAGVLNEQFF.

The V gene is TRBV6-5, the J gene TRBJ1-5; D gene ambiguous. CDR1 and CDR2 (germline): MNHEY, SVGAGI. This CDR3 region has 14 residues. V was trimmed by 7 bases and J by 11 bases, leaving 21 bases between them. In DNA form, the CDR3 reads TGTGCCAGCACCCCTGCGCGGTCCCCCAGTGCCCAGCATTTT. Protein sequence: CASTPARSPSAQHF.

This chain uses TRBV11-3 with TRBJ2-2; D ambiguous. Trimming left V 3 bases short and J 3 bases short, with 5 bases between. CDR3 length: 13 residues. CDR1 and CDR2 from the germline V gene are SGHNT and YENEEA. CDR3 amino acids: CASSFSYTGELFF. CDR3 coding DNA: TGTGCCAGCAGCTTCTCTTACACCGGGGAGCTGTTTTTT.

This chain joins TRBV2 and TRBJ2-7; the D is unclear. V was clipped by 5 bases and J by 2 bases, with 7 bases between them. Germline CDR1 is SNHLY and CDR2 is FYNNEI. There are 12 residues in the CDR3. The CDR3 is CASSKSAYEQYF. The CDR3 region has the DNA TGTGCCAGCAGTAAATCGGCCTACGAGCAGTACTTC.

This clone was counted a few times. The chain links TRBV12-3 or TRBV12-4 to TRBJ1-5; D unresolved. Trimming removed 0 bases at V and 9 bases at J, with 6 bases between. This CDR3 comprises 12 residues. The CDR3 is CASSLAGGPQHF. CDR3 coding DNA: TGTGCCAGCAGTTTAGCCGGTGGGCCCCAGCATTTT.

The CDR3 bases are TGTGCCAGCAGCGTAAGGAGGGAGAGCTCCTATAATTCACCCCTCCACTTT. It yields the protein CASSVRRESSYNSPLHF. The chain links TRBV9 to TRBJ1-6; D is unresolved. The germline V and J ends were trimmed by 1 base and 0 bases, with 11 bases remaining between them. Germline loops: CDR1 SGDLS, CDR2 YYNGEE. The CDR3 consists of 17 residues.

The chain carries TRBV7-2 and TRBJ2-5; 9 bases map to TRBD2. The germline CDR1 and CDR2 sequences are SGHTA and FQGNSA. This CDR3 has 14 amino acids. Unmatched junction bases numbered 8, after V lost 8 bases and J lost 4 bases. In DNA, the CDR3 is TGTGCCAGCGTTAGCGGGGGCCCGGGAGAGACCCAGTACTTC. It specifies CASVSGGPGETQYF. Full variable domain (remainder filled in from reference TRBV7-2 and TRBJ2-5): GAGVSQSPSNKVTEKGKDVELRCDPISGHTALYWYRQSLGQGLEFLIYFQGNSAPDKSGLPSDRFSAERTGGSVSTLTIQRTQQEDSAVYLCASVSGGPGETQYFGPGTRLLVL.

The chain employs TRBV5-8 and TRBJ2-1, with 10 bases identical to TRBD1. This CDR3 region has 15 residues. With V trimmed by 5 bases and J by 4 bases, 6 bases remained unmatched. CDR1 and CDR2 (germline): SGHTS, YDEGEE. CDR3 sequence reads: CASRARTGGYNEQFF. The CDR3 nucleotides read TGTGCCAGCAGGGCCCGGACAGGGGGTTACAATGAGCAGTTCTTC.

The rearrangement joins TRBV5-4 to TRBJ2-3, with D possibly being TRBD2 (6 bases). This CDR3 is built from 15 residues. The germline V and J ends were trimmed by 7 bases and 1 base, with 16 bases remaining between them. The germline CDR1 and CDR2 sequences are SGHNT and YYREEE (reference sequence). In DNA, the CDR3 is TGTGCCAGCCAGACCCGGGAGCTCGGCACAGATACGCAGTATTTT. Translation: CASQTRELGTDTQYF.

This chain connects TRBV9 to TRBJ2-7; possible D gene TRBD1, 5 bases. Germline V gene data show CDR1 as SGDLS and CDR2 as YYNGEE. The V gene lost 4 bases and the J gene lost 1 base, with 12 bases spanning the gap. CDR3 size: 14 residues. CDR3 DNA: TGTGCCAGCAGCCCGGTCAGGGCTTCCTACGAGCAGTACTTC. Protein sequence: CASSPVRASYEQYF.

This chain uses TRBV2 with TRBJ2-7; 10 bases are shared with TRBD1. V trimming: 7 bases; J trimming: 6 bases; junction bases outside the gene matches: 9. The CDR3 sequence is 14 residues long. The germline gives CDR1 SNHLY, CDR2 FYNNEI. The CDR3 DNA reads TGTGCCAGCATCAAGGGGACAGGGGAGGTCGAGCAGTACTTC. As protein: CASIKGTGEVEQYF.

A single count supports this clone. The V and J genes are TRBV6-5 and TRBJ2-7; D might be TRBD1 (5 bases). The CDR3 has 14 amino acids. Between the trimmed V and J ends, which lost 0 bases and 4 bases, there was a span of 10 bases. Germline-derived CDR1 and CDR2 are MNHEY and SVGAGI. Written as DNA, the CDR3 is TGTGCCAGCAGTTACTCCTCGGACACATACGAGCAGTACTTC. It yields the protein CASSYSSDTYEQYF.

V is TRBV6-1 and J is TRBJ1-2; D is uncertain. V lost 0 bases and J lost 5, with 10 bases in between. Germline values: CDR1 MNHNS, CDR2 SASEGT. The CDR3 has 14 residues. This chain's CDR3 is CASSEAGALYGYTF. The CDR3 nucleotides read TGTGCCAGCAGTGAAGCGGGAGCCCTTTATGGCTACACCTTC.

This rearrangement joins TRBV3-1 (or the pseudogene TRBV3-2) to TRBJ2-7, with a weak D call TRBD1 (5 bases). Trimming cost V 2 bases and J 5 bases, with 16 bases left between them. The V gene's germline CDR1 is LGHDT and CDR2 YNNKEL (reference sequence). The CDR3 length is 15 residues. Written as DNA, the CDR3 is TGTGCCAGCAGCCAACAGTTCCAGGGCGCCCACGAGCAGTACTTC. It is translated as CASSQQFQGAHEQYF.

The genes are TRBV5-4 and TRBJ1-1, with D tentatively TRBD1 (5 bases). V was pared by 4 bases and J by 0 bases, with 13 bases between. From germline, CDR1 is SGHNT and CDR2 YYREEE (reference sequence). This CDR3 comprises 15 residues. The CDR3 coding sequence is TGTGCCAGCAGCCGTGACAGTATTATGAACACTGAAGCTTTCTTT. Translating gives CASSRDSIMNTEAFF.

The table lists this clone with many counts. V usage is TRBV7-2 and J usage is TRBJ2-3; 7 bases fit TRBD2. The CDR3 is made up of 16 amino acids. Germline V CDR1 and CDR2: SGHTA, FQGNSA. V lost 7 bases to trimming and J lost 0 bases; unmatched junction nucleotides: 10. CDR3 sequence reads: CASIISSGRSTDTQYF. The CDR3 DNA reads TGTGCCAGCATCATATCTAGCGGCCGTAGCACAGATACGCAGTATTTT.

The rearrangement joins TRBV6-5 to TRBJ1-3; 10 bases are a match to TRBD1. V trimming: 4 bases; J trimming: 7 bases; junction bases outside the gene matches: 7. The CDR3 runs 15 residues. Germline assignment: CDR1 MNHEY and CDR2 SVGAGI. The CDR3 reads CASSSPGTGENTIYF. Here the CDR3 DNA reads TGTGCCAGCAGTTCCCCCGGGACAGGGGAGAACACCATATATTTT.

This clone was seen just once. The chain uses TRBV14 and TRBJ1-6; 9 positions agree with TRBD1. Germline V gene sequence: CDR1 SGHDN, CDR2 FVKESK. The V segment lost 3 bases and the J segment 7 bases; nucleotides outside the gene matches: 4. The CDR3 totals 15 residues. The CDR3 nucleotides read TGTGCCAGCAGCCAGCGGGACAGGGTGAATTCACCCCTCCACTTT. It encodes CASSQRDRVNSPLHF.

The chain couples TRBV5-1 to TRBJ2-4; possibly TRBD2 for D (6 bases). Germline CDR1 is SGHRS and CDR2 is YFSETQ. The CDR3 is made up of 14 amino acids. V dropped 5 bases and J dropped 3 bases, with 12 bases sitting between them. CDR3 sequence: CASRSEGGKNIQYF. CDR3 nucleotide sequence: TGCGCCAGCAGGTCGGAGGGAGGCAAAAACATTCAGTACTTC.

This chain links TRBV28 with TRBJ2-1; tentatively, D is TRBD2 (7 bases). This CDR3 has 14 residues. CDR1 is MDHEN, CDR2 SYDVKM, per germline. V lost 8 bases and J 6 bases, leaving 17 bases between the germline ends. The chain's CDR3 is CASPSGTHSNEQFF. CDR3 bases: TGTGCCAGCCCCAGCGGGACACATTCCAATGAGCAGTTCTTC.

The gene calls are TRBV3-1 (or the pseudogene TRBV3-2) and TRBJ2-5; D may be TRBD2 (5 bases). Trimming pared 0 bases from V and 2 bases from J, leaving 13 bases between. Germline loops: CDR1 LGHDT, CDR2 YNNKEL (reference sequence). The CDR3 runs to 16 residues. In DNA form, the CDR3 reads TGTGCCAGCAGCCAAGACCCCCCGGGGAGTCAAGAGACCCAGTACTTC. This encodes CASSQDPPGSQETQYF.

The V gene is TRBV7-9, the J gene TRBJ1-5; 7 nucleotides match TRBD1. The V gene end was trimmed by 4 bases and the J gene end by 6 bases; junction bases not matched to a gene: 6. This CDR3 spans 14 amino acids. Germline V gives CDR1 SEHNR, CDR2 FQNEAQ (reference sequence). CDR3 bases: TGTGCCAGCAGCTCTACAGGGGTGGCTCAGCCCCAGCATTTT. Its protein product is CASSSTGVAQPQHF.

The chain has TRBV2 and TRBJ2-3; TRBD1 agrees at 9 bases. The CDR3 consists of 15 residues. After removal of 6 bases from V and 0 bases from J, the junction contained 4 bases not matched to a gene. In germline, CDR1 is SNHLY, CDR2 FYNNEI. The CDR3 protein is CASRVTGGSTDTQYF. CDR3 in DNA: TGTGCCAGCAGGGTGACAGGGGGAAGCACAGATACGCAGTATTTT.

The CDR3 protein is CASRAVDAAQETQYF. The CDR3 nucleotides are TGTGCCAGCAGGGCCGTCGATGCTGCTCAAGAGACCCAGTACTTC. The chain couples TRBV5-4 to TRBJ2-5; D remains unclear. V dropped 5 bases and J dropped 2 bases, with 16 bases sitting between them. CDR3 length: 15 amino acids. Germline assignment: CDR1 SGHNT and CDR2 YYREEE (reference sequence).